This T cell receptor (beta chain) was found in a study of shared clonotypes between healthy human individuals. The table came from immunoSEQ multiplex PCR; TCRdb's copy has only in-frame clones and leaves some out. The sample includes 1 million to 1.3 million clones, around 82% of them seen just once. Only one count was recorded for this clone. Among the donors, all were Caucasian adults who lived in Nashville, Tennessee. The sample was memory CD4+ T cells from PBMCs. Subset indicated: CD45RA-negative fraction. This sequence originates from a man between 18 and 35 years old in good health. Some clones in this sample may be carry-over from other donors' samples.

The CDR3 here is CASSQGDRYTQYF. For the CDR3, the DNA is TGCGCCAGCAGCCAAGGGGACAGGTATACGCAGTATTTT. The rearrangement uses TRBV4-1 and TRBJ2-3, with 8 nucleotides matching TRBD1. The CDR3 sequence is 13 residues long. With 1 base clipped from V and 7 bases from J, the junction kept 1 base outside the gene matches. Germline CDR1 MGHRA, CDR2 YSYEKL.